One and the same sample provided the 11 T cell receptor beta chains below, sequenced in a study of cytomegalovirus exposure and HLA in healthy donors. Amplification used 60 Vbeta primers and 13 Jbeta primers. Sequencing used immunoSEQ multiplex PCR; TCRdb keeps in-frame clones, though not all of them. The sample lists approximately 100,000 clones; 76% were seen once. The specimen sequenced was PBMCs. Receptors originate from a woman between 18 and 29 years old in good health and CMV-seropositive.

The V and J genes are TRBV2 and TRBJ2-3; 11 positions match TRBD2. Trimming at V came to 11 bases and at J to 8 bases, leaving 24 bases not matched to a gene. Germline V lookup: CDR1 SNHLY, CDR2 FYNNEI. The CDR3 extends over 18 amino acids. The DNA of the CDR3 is TGTGCCTCCGCGGAGATGGTAGCGGGAGGGCCTTGGAGTGTTACGCAGTATTTT. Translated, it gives CASAEMVAGGPWSVTQYF. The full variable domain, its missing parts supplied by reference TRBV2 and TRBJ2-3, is EPEVTQTPSHQVTQMGQEVILRCVPISNHLYFYWYRQILGQKVEFLVSFYNNEISEKSEIFDDQFSVERPDGSNFTLKIRSTKLEDSAMYFCASAEMVAGGPWSVTQYFGPGTRLTVL.

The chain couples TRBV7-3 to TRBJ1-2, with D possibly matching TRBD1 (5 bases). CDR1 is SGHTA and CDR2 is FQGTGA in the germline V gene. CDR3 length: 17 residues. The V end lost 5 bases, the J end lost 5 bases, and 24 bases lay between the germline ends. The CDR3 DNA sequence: TGTGCCAGCAGCCCGGGGACCGATTCGGGCGGGATTTATGGCTACACCTTC. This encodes CASSPGTDSGGIYGYTF.

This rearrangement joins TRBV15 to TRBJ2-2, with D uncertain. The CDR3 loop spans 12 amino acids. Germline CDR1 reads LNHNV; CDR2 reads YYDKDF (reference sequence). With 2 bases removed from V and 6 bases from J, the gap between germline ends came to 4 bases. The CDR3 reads CATSRSAGELFF. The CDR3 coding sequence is TGTGCCACCAGCAGATCGGCCGGGGAGCTGTTTTTT.

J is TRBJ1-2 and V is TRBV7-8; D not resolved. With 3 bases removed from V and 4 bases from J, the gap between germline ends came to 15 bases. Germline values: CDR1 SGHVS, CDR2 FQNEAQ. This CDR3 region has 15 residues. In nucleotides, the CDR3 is TGTGCCAGCAGCTTCGGACCCCAGGAGGGCTATGGCTACACCTTC. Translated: CASSFGPQEGYGYTF.

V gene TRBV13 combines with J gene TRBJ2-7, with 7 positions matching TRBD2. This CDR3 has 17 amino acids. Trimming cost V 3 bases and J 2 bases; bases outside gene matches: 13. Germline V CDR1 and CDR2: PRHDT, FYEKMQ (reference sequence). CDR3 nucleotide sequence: TGTGCCAGCAGCTTTCGAGGTTGGGGGGGGAGAGCCTACGAGCAGTACTTC. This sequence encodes CASSFRGWGGRAYEQYF. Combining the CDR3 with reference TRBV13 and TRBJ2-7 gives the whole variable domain AAGVIQSPRHLIKEKRETATLKCYPIPRHDTVYWYQQGPGQDPQFLISFYEKMQSDKGSIPDRFSAQQFSDYHSELNMSSLELGDSALYFCASSFRGWGGRAYEQYFGPGTRLTVT.

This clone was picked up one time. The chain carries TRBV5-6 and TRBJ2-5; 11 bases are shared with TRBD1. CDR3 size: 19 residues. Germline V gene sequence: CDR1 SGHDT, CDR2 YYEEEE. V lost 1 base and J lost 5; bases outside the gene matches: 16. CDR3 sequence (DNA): TGTGCCAGCAGCTTGACCCTCGACAGAGGACAGGGGGCAACTGAGACCCAGTACTTC. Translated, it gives CASSLTLDRGQGATETQYF.

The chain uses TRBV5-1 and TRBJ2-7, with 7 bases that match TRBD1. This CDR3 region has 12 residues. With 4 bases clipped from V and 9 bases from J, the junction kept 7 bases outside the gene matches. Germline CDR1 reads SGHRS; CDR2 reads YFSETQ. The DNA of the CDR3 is TGCGCCAGCAGCCCGGGACAGTTGGTGCAGTACTTC. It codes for CASSPGQLVQYF.

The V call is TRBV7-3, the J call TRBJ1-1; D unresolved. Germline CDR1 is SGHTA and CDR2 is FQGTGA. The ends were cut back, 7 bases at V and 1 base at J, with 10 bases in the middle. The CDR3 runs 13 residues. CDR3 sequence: CASKRDWNTEAFF. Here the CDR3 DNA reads TGTGCCAGCAAACGAGACTGGAACACTGAAGCTTTCTTT.

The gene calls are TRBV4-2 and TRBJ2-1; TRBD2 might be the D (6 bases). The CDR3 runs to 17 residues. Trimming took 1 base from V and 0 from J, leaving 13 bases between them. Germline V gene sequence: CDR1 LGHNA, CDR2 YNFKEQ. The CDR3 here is CASSQAGRESSYNEQFF. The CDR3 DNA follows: TGTGCCAGCAGCCAAGCCGGACGGGAGAGCTCCTACAATGAGCAGTTCTTC.

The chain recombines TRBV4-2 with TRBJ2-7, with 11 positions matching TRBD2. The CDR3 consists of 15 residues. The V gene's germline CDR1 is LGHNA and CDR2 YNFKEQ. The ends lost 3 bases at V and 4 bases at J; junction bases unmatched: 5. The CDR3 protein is CASSQAGLAVYEQYF. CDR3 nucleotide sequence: TGTGCCAGCAGCCAGGCGGGACTAGCGGTTTACGAGCAGTACTTC.

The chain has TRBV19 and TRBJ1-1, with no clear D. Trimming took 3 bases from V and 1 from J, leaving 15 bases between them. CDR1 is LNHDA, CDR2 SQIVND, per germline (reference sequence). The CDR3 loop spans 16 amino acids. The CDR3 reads CASSMGDGLANTEAFF. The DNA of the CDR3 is TGTGCCAGTAGTATGGGCGATGGTTTGGCGAACACTGAAGCTTTCTTT.